This TCR beta chain derives from a study of T cell responses to AZD1222 COVID-19 vaccine. Per the germline V gene, CDR1 is SGDLS and CDR2 is YYNGEE. The CDR3 covers 14 residues. Trimming took 4 bases from V and 6 from J, leaving 14 bases between them. The assay was immunoSEQ multiplex PCR, and TCRdb's table has in-frame clones only and misses some. The sample has about 260,000 clones; more than 85% are singletons. The J gene is TRBJ2-1, the V gene TRBV9; maybe TRBD2 (5 bases). This sequence was found in an adult in good health. The sequencing used peripheral blood, collected on day 0 of AZD1222 vaccination. CDR3 sequence reads: CASSTDGLRNEQFF. Here the CDR3 DNA reads TGTGCCAGCAGCACTGACGGACTTCGCAATGAGCAGTTCTTC.